This T cell receptor beta chain was sequenced for a study of regulatory T cells in long-lasting Graves disease. Study at large: Freshly diagnosed Graves' patients had used antithyroid drugs for under 3 months.

This clonotype was seen many times. The antigen is not known. The authors built TCR beta libraries using iRepertoire HTBI primers and Arm-PCR of CDR3 regions. From the multiplex PCR reads, TCRdb called clonotypes with MiXCR, one entry per CDR3 protein. The data show roughly 420,000 distinct CDR3 sequences, about 16% seen once. As to time point: newly diagnosed GD, antithyroid drugs for less than 3 months. RNA from PBMCs was the source of the TCR library. Overall study findings and caveats: Persistent Graves' cases showed lower TCR diversity than newly diagnosed cases.

Trimming stripped 3 bases from V and 8 bases from J, with 5 bases between. The CDR3 runs 11 residues. CDR1 and CDR2 (germline): MNHNS, SASEGT. This sample was shared with a second study, whose subject was T cells in Graves' hyperthyroidism and ophthalmopathy.

The receptor was derived from a woman in her twenties or thirties with Graves disease. J is TRBJ2-1 and V is TRBV6-1; D not certain. This specimen was peripheral blood mononuclear cells (PBMCs), taken at new diagnosis, from a patient treated with antithyroid drugs. CDR3 bases: TGTGCCAGCAGTGACGGCTATGAGCAGTTCTTC. Its protein product is CASSDGYEQFF.